The 8 T cell receptor beta chains below all came from one sample that was sequenced in a study of shared clonotypes between healthy human individuals. The data were produced by immunoSEQ multiplex PCR, yet TCRdb's version contains in-frame clones alone and is incomplete. This table has about 2.3 million clones, 85% to 95% appearing once. The sequencing input was naive CD4+ T cells from PBMCs. Subset here: CD45RA+ positively selected. These receptor sequences come from a young man in good health. Some clones in this sample may be carry-over from other donors' samples.

The chain uses TRBV9 and TRBJ2-1; D is undetermined. V gave up 0 bases and J gave up 6 bases, with 16 bases separating them. CDR1 SGDLS and CDR2 YYNGEE come from the germline V gene. The CDR3 has 16 residues. In DNA, the CDR3 is TGTGCCAGCAGCGTAGGAATAGGGCGGACCCTCAATGAGCAGTTCTTC. Its translation is CASSVGIGRTLNEQFF.

This chain connects TRBV4-3 to TRBJ1-5; no definite D call. Trimming left V 0 bases short and J 6 bases short, with 15 bases between. This CDR3 spans 16 amino acids. Germline V CDR1 and CDR2: LGHNA, YSLEER. CDR3 coding DNA: TGCGCCAGCAGCCAAGATGGAACGGGGTCGAGTCAGCCCCAGCATTTT. Residues: CASSQDGTGSSQPQHF.

This chain joins TRBV6-5 and TRBJ2-1; 7 bases match TRBD2. CDR1 is MNHEY, CDR2 SVGAGI, per germline. V trimming: 0 bases; J trimming: 10 bases; junction bases outside the gene matches: 12. This CDR3 is 16 amino acids long. CDR3 nucleotides: TGTGCCAGCAGTTACTCGGTCCTAGCGGAGCATACGGAGCAGTTCTTC. As protein: CASSYSVLAEHTEQFF.

This chain links TRBV6-1 with TRBJ2-1; 10 bases map to TRBD2. The junction had 3 bases not matched to a gene; V was cut back by 3 bases and J by 4 bases. CDR1 and CDR2 from the germline V gene are MNHNS and SASEGT. The CDR3 sequence is 15 residues long. This CDR3 is CASSDWGLAYNEQFF. Written as DNA, the CDR3 is TGTGCCAGCAGTGACTGGGGACTAGCGTACAATGAGCAGTTCTTC.

This clone was detected only a few times. The chain combines TRBV6-1 with TRBJ1-1; D gene ambiguous. The CDR3 contains 11 residues. V lost 0 bases to trimming and J lost 7 bases, with 3 bases between them. CDR1 is MNHNS, CDR2 SASEGT, per germline. This CDR3 is CASSEAVEAFF. The DNA for the CDR3 is TGTGCCAGCAGTGAAGCCGTTGAAGCTTTCTTT.

In regard to this clone: Different DNA sequences within this sample yield the same CDR3. The rearrangement uses TRBV28 and TRBJ2-5; D is ambiguous. The V gene lost 6 bases and the J gene lost 1 base, with 3 bases spanning the gap. Germline CDR1 and CDR2: MDHEN and SYDVKM. The CDR3 totals 11 residues. The CDR3 nucleotides are TGTGCCAGCAGGAGCCAAGAGACCCAGTACTTC. It translates to CASRSQETQYF.

The V call is TRBV5-1, the J call TRBJ2-7, with D unresolved. The ends were cut back, 2 bases at V and 5 bases at J, with 26 bases in the middle. In germline, CDR1 is SGHRS, CDR2 YFSETQ. The CDR3 spans 18 residues. This chain's CDR3 is CASSLTPPRPGRKDEQYF. For the CDR3, the DNA is TGCGCCAGCAGCTTAACTCCCCCGAGGCCAGGCCGTAAGGACGAGCAGTACTTC.

The chain couples TRBV7-2 to TRBJ2-3; 9 bases match TRBD2. After removal of 6 bases from V and 3 bases from J, the junction contained 13 bases not matched to a gene. The CDR3 is 17 residues long. Germline CDR1 SGHTA, CDR2 FQGNSA. The CDR3 loop reads CASSLAGGRGRTDTQYF. The DNA for the CDR3 is TGTGCCAGCAGTCTGGCGGGAGGGAGGGGTCGGACAGATACGCAGTATTTT.